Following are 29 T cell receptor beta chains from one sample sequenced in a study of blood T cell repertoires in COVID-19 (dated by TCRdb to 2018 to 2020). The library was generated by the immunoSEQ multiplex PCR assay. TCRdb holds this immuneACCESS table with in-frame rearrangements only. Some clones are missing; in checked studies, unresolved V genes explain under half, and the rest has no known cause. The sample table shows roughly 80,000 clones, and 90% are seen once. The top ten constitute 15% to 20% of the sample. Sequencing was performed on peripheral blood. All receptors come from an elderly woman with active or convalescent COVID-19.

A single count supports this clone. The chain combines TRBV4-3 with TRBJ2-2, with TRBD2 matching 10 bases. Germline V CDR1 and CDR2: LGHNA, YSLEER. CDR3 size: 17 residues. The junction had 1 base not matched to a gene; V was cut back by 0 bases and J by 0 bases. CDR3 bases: TGCGCCAGCAGCCAAGAAACTAGCGGGGCGAACACCGGGGAGCTGTTTTTT. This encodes CASSQETSGANTGELFF.

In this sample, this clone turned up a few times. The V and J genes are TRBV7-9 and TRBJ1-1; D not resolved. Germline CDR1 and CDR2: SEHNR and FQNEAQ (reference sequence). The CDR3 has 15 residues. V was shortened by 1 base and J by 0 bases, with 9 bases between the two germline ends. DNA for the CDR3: TGTGCCAGCAGCTTAGTTGAGTTGATGAACACTGAAGCTTTCTTT. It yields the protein CASSLVELMNTEAFF.

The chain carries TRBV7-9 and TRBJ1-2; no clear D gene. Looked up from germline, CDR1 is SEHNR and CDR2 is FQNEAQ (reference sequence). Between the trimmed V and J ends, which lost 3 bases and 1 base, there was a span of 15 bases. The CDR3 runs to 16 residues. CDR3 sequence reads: CASSLYSQFFNYGYTF. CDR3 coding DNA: TGTGCCAGCAGCTTGTATTCACAGTTCTTTAACTATGGCTACACCTTC. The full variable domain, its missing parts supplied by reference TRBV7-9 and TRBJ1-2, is DTGVSQNPRHKITKRGQNVTFRCDPISEHNRLYWYRQTLGQGPEFLTYFQNEAQLEKSRLLSDRFSAERPKGSFSTLEIQRTEQGDSAMYLCASSLYSQFFNYGYTFGSGTRLTVV.

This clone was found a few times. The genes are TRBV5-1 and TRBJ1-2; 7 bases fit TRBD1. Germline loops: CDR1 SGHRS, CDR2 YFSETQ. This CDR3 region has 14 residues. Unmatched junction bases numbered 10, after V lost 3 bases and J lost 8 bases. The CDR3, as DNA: TGCGCCAGCAGCTCGGAGACAGGGTCCGACGGCTACACCTTC. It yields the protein CASSSETGSDGYTF.

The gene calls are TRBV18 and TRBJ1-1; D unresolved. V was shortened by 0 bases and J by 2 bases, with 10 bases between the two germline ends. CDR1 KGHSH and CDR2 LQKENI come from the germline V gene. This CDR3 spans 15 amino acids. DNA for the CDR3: TGTGCCAGCTCACCACCTCCAGGAGGTAACACTGAAGCTTTCTTT. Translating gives CASSPPPGGNTEAFF.

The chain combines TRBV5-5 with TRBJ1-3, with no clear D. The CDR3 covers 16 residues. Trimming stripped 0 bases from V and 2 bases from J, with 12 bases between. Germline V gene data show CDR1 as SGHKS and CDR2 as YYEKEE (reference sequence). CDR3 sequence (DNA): TGTGCCAGCAGCTTGGAAGGTCGCGGGGCTGGAAACACCATATATTTT. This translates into CASSLEGRGAGNTIYF.

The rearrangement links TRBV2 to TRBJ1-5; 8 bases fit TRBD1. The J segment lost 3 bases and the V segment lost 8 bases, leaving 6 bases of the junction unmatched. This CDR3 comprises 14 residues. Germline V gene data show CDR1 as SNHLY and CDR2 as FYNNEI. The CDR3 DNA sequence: TGTGCCAGCCACCGGGACAGGAACAATCAGCCCCAGCATTTT. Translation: CASHRDRNNQPQHF.

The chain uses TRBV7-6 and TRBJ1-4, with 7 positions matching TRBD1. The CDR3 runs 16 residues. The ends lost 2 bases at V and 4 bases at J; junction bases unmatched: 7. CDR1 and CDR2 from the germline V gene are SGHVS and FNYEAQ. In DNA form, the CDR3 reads TGTGCCAGCAGCTTAAGAACAGGGGCTGGTAATGAAAAACTGTTTTTT. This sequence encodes CASSLRTGAGNEKLFF.

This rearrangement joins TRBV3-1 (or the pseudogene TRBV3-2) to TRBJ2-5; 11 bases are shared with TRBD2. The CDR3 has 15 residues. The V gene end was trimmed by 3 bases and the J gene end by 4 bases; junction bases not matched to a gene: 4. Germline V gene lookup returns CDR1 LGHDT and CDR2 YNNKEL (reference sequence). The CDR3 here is CASSQNSGRGETQYF. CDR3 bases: TGTGCCAGCAGCCAGAATAGCGGGAGGGGAGAGACCCAGTACTTC.

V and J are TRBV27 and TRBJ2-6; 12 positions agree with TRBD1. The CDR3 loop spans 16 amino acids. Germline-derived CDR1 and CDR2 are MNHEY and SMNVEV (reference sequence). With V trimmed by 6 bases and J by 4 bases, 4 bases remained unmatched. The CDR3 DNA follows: TGTGCCAGCAGACGGGACAGGGGGCTCGGGGCCAACGTCCTGACTTTC. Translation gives CASRRDRGLGANVLTF.

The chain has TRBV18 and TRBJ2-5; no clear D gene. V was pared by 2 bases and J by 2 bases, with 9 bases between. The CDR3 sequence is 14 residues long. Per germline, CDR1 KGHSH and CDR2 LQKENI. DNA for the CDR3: TGTGCCAGCTCACCAGTCCAGAAACAAGAGACCCAGTACTTC. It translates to CASSPVQKQETQYF. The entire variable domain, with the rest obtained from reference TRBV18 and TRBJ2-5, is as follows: NAGVMQNPRHLVRRRGQEARLRCSPMKGHSHVYWYRQLPEEGLKFMVYLQKENIIDESGMPKERFSAEFPKEGPSILRIQQVVRGDSAAYFCASSPVQKQETQYFGPGTRLLVL.

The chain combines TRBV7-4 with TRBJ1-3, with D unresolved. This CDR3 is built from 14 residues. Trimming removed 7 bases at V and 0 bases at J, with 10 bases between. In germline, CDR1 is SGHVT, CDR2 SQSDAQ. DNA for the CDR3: TGTGCCAGCACCCGGGTCTACTCTGGAAACACCATATATTTT. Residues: CASTRVYSGNTIYF.

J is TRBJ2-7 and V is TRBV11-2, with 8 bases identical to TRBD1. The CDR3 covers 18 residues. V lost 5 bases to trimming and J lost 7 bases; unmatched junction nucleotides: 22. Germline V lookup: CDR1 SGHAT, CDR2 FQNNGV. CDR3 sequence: CASSLRSTGTGWRMEQYF. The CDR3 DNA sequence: TGTGCCAGCAGCCTGAGATCTACTGGGACAGGTTGGAGGATGGAGCAGTACTTC.

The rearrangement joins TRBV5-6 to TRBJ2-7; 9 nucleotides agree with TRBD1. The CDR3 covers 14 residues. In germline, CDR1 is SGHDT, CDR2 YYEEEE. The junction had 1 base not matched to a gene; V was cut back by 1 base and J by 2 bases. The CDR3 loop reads CASSLWDRAYEQYF. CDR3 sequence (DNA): TGTGCCAGCAGCTTGTGGGACAGGGCCTACGAGCAGTACTTC.

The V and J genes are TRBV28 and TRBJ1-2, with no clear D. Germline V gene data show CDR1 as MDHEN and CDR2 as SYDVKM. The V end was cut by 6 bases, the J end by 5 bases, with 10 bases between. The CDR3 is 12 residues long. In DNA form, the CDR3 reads TGTGCCAGCAGCCCAGGATTTTATGGCTACACCTTC. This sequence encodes CASSPGFYGYTF.

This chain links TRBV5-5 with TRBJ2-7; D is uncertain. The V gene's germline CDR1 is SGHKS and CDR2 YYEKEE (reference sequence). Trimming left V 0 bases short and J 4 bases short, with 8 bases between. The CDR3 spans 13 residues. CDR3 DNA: TGTGCCAGCAGCTTGGCCGTAGATTACGAGCAGTACTTC. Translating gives CASSLAVDYEQYF.

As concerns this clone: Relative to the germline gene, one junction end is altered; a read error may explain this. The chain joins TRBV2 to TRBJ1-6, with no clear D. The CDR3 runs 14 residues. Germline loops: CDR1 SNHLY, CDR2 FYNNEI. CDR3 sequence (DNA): TGTGCCGGCAGCGGGAGCTCCTATAATTCACCCCTCCACTTT. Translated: CAGSGSSYNSPLHF.

The CDR3 sequence is CASSLGQGGRYGYTF. In nucleotides, the CDR3 is TGTGCCAGCAGTTTAGGGCAGGGGGGTAGATATGGCTACACCTTC. The chain uses TRBV27 and TRBJ1-2; TRBD1 matches 7 bases. Germline assignment: CDR1 MNHEY and CDR2 SMNVEV (reference sequence). With V trimmed by 2 bases and J by 5 bases, 8 bases remained unmatched. CDR3 size: 15 residues.

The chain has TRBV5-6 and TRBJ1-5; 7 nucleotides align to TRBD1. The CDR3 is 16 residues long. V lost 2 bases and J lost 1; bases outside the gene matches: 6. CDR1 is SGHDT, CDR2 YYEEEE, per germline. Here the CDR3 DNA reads TGTGCCAGCAGCTTTTATAGAGGGGGCAGCAATCAGCCCCAGCATTTT. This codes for CASSFYRGGSNQPQHF.

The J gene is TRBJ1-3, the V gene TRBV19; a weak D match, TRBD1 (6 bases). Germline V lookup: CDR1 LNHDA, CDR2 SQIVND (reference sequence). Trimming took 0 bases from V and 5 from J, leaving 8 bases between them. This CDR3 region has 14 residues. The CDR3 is CASSIEGTRNTIYF. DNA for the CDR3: TGTGCCAGTAGTATAGAGGGGACAAGAAACACCATATATTTT. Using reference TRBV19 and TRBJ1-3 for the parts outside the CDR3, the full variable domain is DGGITQSPKYLFRKEGQNVTLSCEQNLNHDAMYWYRQDPGQGLRLIYYSQIVNDFQKGDIAEGYSVSREKKESFPLTVTSAQKNPTAFYLCASSIEGTRNTIYFGEGSWLTVV.

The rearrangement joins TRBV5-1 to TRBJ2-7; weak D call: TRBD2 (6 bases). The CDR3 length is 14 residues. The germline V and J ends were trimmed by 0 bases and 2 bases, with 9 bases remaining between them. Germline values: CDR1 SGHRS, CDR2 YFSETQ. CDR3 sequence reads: CASSLDGGTYEQYF. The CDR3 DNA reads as TGCGCCAGCAGCTTGGACGGGGGTACCTACGAGCAGTACTTC.

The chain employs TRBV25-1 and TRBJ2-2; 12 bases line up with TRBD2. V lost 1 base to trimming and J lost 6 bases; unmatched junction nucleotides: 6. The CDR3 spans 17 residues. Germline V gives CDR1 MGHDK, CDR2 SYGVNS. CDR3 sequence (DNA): TGTGCCAGCAGTGAATTGGTCCTAGCGGGGGGGCCCGGGGAGCTGTTTTTT. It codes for CASSELVLAGGPGELFF.

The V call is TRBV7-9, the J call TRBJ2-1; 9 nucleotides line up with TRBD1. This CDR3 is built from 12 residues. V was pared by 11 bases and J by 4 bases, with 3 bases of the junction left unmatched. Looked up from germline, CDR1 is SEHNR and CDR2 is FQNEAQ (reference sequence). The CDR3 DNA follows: TGTGCCTGGGACAGGGATTACAATGAGCAGTTCTTC. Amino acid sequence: CAWDRDYNEQFF.

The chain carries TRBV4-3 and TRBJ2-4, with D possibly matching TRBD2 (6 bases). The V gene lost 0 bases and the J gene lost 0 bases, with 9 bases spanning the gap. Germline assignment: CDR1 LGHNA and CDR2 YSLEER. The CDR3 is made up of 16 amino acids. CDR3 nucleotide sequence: TGCGCCAGCAGCCAAGAATGGAGGGTAGCCAAAAACATTCAGTACTTC. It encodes CASSQEWRVAKNIQYF.

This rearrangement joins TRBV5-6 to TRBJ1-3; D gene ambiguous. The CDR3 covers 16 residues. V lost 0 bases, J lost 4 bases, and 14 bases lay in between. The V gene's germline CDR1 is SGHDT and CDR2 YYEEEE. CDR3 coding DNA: TGTGCCAGCAGCTTGGGGGCGTATGGTCCCGGAAACACCATATATTTT. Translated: CASSLGAYGPGNTIYF.

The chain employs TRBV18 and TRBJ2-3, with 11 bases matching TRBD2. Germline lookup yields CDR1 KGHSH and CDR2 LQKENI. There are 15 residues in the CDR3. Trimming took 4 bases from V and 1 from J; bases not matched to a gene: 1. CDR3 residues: CASSQTSGGTDTQYF. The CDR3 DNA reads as TGTGCCAGCTCACAGACTAGCGGGGGCACAGATACGCAGTATTTT.

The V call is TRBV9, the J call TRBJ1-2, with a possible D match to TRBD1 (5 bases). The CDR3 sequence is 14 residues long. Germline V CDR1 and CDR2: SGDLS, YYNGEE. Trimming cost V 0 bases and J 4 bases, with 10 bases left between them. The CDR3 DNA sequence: TGTGCCAGCAGCGTAGGGGGGGTTGGCTATGGCTACACCTTC. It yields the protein CASSVGGVGYGYTF. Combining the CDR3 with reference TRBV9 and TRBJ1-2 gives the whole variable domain DSGVTQTPKHLITATGQRVTLRCSPRSGDLSVYWYQQSLDQGLQFLIQYYNGEERAKGNILERFSAQQFPDLHSELNLSSLELGDSALYFCASSVGGVGYGYTFGSGTRLTVV.

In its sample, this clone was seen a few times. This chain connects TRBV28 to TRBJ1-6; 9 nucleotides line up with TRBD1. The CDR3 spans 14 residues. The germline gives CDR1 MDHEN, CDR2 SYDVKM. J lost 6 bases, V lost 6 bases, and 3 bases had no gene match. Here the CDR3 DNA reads TGTGCCAGCAGCCCGGGACAGGGTAATTCACCCCTCCACTTT. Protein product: CASSPGQGNSPLHF.

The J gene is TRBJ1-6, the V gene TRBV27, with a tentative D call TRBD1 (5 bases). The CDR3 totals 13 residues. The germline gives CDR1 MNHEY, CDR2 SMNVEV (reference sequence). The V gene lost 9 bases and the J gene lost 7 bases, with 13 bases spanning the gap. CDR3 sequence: CASSAGENSPLHF. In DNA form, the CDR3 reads TGTGCCAGTTCAGCGGGGGAGAATTCACCCCTCCACTTT.